The 18 T cell receptor beta chains below were found in one sample sequenced in a study of CD8 T cells in ankylosing spondylitis. Study-wide results and limits: About eight highly homologous variants made up a TCR beta motif that seemed to typify ankylosing spondylitis blood.

Each CDR3 protein gets one entry after TCRdb re-called the 5' RACE reads with MiXCR. The sample lists roughly 700,000 distinct CDR3 sequences, around 20% occurring once. Antigen specificity for these receptors is unknown. Sequenced: blood, either unsorted or a sorted T cell fraction (not recorded which). The receptors were gathered from a male donor with ankylosing spondylitis.

The V and J genes are TRBV5-5 and TRBJ1-6; a possible D gene is TRBD1 (6 bases). This CDR3 contains 15 residues. V was trimmed by 6 bases and J by 5 bases, leaving 15 bases between them. Germline loops: CDR1 SGHKS, CDR2 YYEKEE (reference sequence). This CDR3 reads CASKQQGPNNSPLHF. In nucleotides, the CDR3 is TGTGCCAGCAAACAACAGGGCCCTAATAATTCACCCCTCCACTTT.

The chain has TRBV27 and TRBJ2-7, with a weak D call TRBD1 (6 bases). Germline V gives CDR1 MNHEY, CDR2 SMNVEV (reference sequence). The CDR3 sequence is 14 residues long. The germline V and J ends were trimmed by 2 bases and 4 bases, with 12 bases remaining between them. The CDR3 DNA reads TGTGCCAGCAGTTTAGAGGGACACACGTACGAGCAGTACTTC. Protein: CASSLEGHTYEQYF.

CDR3 coding DNA: TGTGCCAGCAGCCGCCGGGGGTCACCATCCCCCTACGAGCAGTACTTC. Translation gives CASSRRGSPSPYEQYF. The chain couples TRBV28 to TRBJ2-7; perhaps TRBD2 as D (6 bases). Trimming took off 6 bases at V and 2 bases at J, with 20 bases between the two ends. CDR1 MDHEN and CDR2 SYDVKM come from the germline V gene. This CDR3 has 16 amino acids.

At least ten counts were recorded for this clonotype. The rearrangement links TRBV12-3 or TRBV12-4 to TRBJ1-1; D is unresolved. The CDR3 runs 15 residues. V was clipped by 4 bases and J by 0 bases, with 12 bases between them. The CDR3 sequence is CASSSPDTLNTEAFF. The CDR3 coding sequence is TGTGCCAGCAGTTCCCCAGACACCCTGAACACTGAAGCTTTCTTT.

V usage is TRBV7-9 and J usage is TRBJ2-5; D is ambiguous. The CDR3 consists of 14 residues. Trimming pared 7 bases from V and 1 base from J, leaving 13 bases between. Germline lookup yields CDR1 SEHNR and CDR2 FQNEAQ (reference sequence). In nucleotides, the CDR3 is TGTGCCAGCACGCCAACCTGGGGCCAAGAGACCCAGTACTTC. Translation: CASTPTWGQETQYF.

This clonotype was recorded at least ten times. J is TRBJ1-4 and V is TRBV6-1; D is possibly TRBD1 (5 bases). CDR1 and CDR2 from the germline V gene are MNHNS and SASEGT. The ends were cut back, 5 bases at V and 5 bases at J, with 12 bases in the middle. CDR3 size: 14 residues. DNA for the CDR3: TGTGCCAGCAGTCCTTGGGGCTCGAATGAAAAACTGTTTTTT. It encodes CASSPWGSNEKLFF.

In its sample, this clonotype was seen a few times. This chain links TRBV6-5 with TRBJ2-7; 11 bases match TRBD2. This CDR3 has 15 amino acids. The germline CDR1 and CDR2 sequences are MNHEY and SVGAGI. V was pared by 2 bases and J by 7 bases, with 7 bases of the junction left unmatched. In DNA, the CDR3 is TGTGCCAGCAGTTACACTAGCGGGAGATCGGGGGAGCAGTACTTC. Protein sequence: CASSYTSGRSGEQYF.

This clonotype was detected only a few times. The V gene is TRBV7-2, the J gene TRBJ2-5; D unresolved. The V end was cut by 1 base, the J end by 2 bases, with 14 bases between. CDR1 is SGHTA, CDR2 FQGNSA, per germline. This CDR3 has 16 amino acids. CDR3 region: CASSLEFPSDQETQYF. The CDR3 DNA reads as TGTGCCAGCAGCTTAGAATTCCCCAGCGATCAAGAGACCCAGTACTTC.

This clonotype appeared many times. The genes are TRBV29-1 and TRBJ1-1, with 8 bases lining up with TRBD1. J was trimmed by 6 bases and V by 6 bases; bases with no gene match: 6. The CDR3 length is 12 residues. Germline values: CDR1 SQVTM, CDR2 ANQGSEA. The CDR3 sequence: CSVEPGGSEAFF. CDR3 DNA: TGCAGCGTGGAACCAGGGGGCTCTGAAGCTTTCTTT.

This clonotype appeared a few times. This chain uses TRBV20-1 with TRBJ1-1; tentatively, D is TRBD1 (5 bases). The ends were cut back, 3 bases at V and 9 bases at J, with 11 bases in the middle. Germline V gene data show CDR1 as DFQATT and CDR2 as SNEGSKA (reference sequence). The CDR3 runs 11 residues. For the CDR3, the DNA is TGCAGTGCTAGCCGACAGCAGAAAGCTTTCTTT. Its protein is CSASRQQKAFF.

This clonotype turned up a few times. The genes are TRBV6-2 or TRBV6-3 and TRBJ2-3, with 7 bases identical to TRBD2. The CDR3 is 21 residues long. The trim removed 5 bases at V and 2 bases at J, leaving 25 bases unmatched. The germline V gene encodes CDR1 MNHEY and CDR2 SVGEGT. DNA for the CDR3: TGTGCCAGCAGTACCACCCGAGGGTCTAGCGGACCCCTCTGGGCCACAGATACGCAGTATTTT. Protein sequence: CASSTTRGSSGPLWATDTQYF.

This clonotype was picked up a small number of times. One end of the junction varies from germline; a read error may be responsible. The chain employs TRBV4-1 and TRBJ1-4; 7 bases map to TRBD1. The CDR3 loop spans 16 amino acids. The germline CDR1 and CDR2 sequences are MGHRA and YSYEKL. CDR3 residues: CASSPPTGEAKEKLFF. DNA for the CDR3: TGCGCCAGCAGCCCCCCAACAGGGGAGGCTAAGGAAAAACTGTTTTTT.

There are a few counts of this clonotype. The chain couples TRBV6-1 to TRBJ1-5; D is uncertain. This CDR3 is built from 13 residues. CDR1 is MNHNS and CDR2 is SASEGT in the germline V gene. Between the trimmed V and J ends, which lost 6 bases and 0 bases, there was a span of 6 bases. The CDR3 DNA reads as TGTGCCAGCAGGATGGATAGCAATCAGCCCCAGCATTTT. This gives the protein CASRMDSNQPQHF.

The chain joins TRBV3-1 to TRBJ2-1, with D hard to call. V lost 3 bases and J lost 8, with 14 bases in between. CDR1 is LGHDT, CDR2 YNNKEL, per germline (reference sequence). The CDR3 is 14 residues long. CDR3 residues: CASSHTAKGYEQFF. In DNA form, the CDR3 reads TGTGCCAGCAGCCACACGGCGAAAGGGTATGAGCAGTTCTTC.

The chain recombines TRBV20-1 with TRBJ1-2; 9 bases agree with TRBD1. The CDR3 contains 14 residues. CDR1 is DFQATT, CDR2 SNEGSKA, per germline (reference sequence). DNA of the CDR3: TGCAGCTGGGGACAGGGTCCCTTTTCGATCGGCTACACCTTC. It codes for CSWGQGPFSIGYTF.

The V gene is TRBV6-2 or TRBV6-3, the J gene TRBJ1-2; D gene ambiguous. CDR1 and CDR2 from the germline V gene are MNHEY and SVGEGT. V was trimmed by 6 bases and J by 4 bases, leaving 9 bases between them. The CDR3 runs 12 residues. CDR3 region: CASRDGIYGYTF. In DNA form, the CDR3 reads TGTGCCAGCAGAGACGGGATCTATGGCTACACCTTC.

This clonotype came up a few times. The J gene is TRBJ1-1, the V gene TRBV5-1, with D possibly TRBD1 on 5 matching bases. Trimming stripped 4 bases from V and 6 bases from J, with 13 bases between. This CDR3 contains 13 residues. Germline V gene data show CDR1 as SGHRS and CDR2 as YFSETQ. The CDR3 DNA follows: TGCGCCAGCAGCGTCGGGACTCTGGCTGAAGCTTTCTTT. The encoded protein is CASSVGTLAEAFF.

The rearrangement links TRBV6-1 to TRBJ1-1; possibly TRBD1 for D (5 bases). The V end lost 11 bases, the J end lost 6 bases, and 22 bases lay between the germline ends. There are 14 residues in the CDR3. Germline V gives CDR1 MNHNS, CDR2 SASEGT. The CDR3 DNA reads as TGTGCCGCACGAACGGGACCGCAGGCCCCTGAAGCTTTCTTT. Protein product: CAARTGPQAPEAFF.